The source of this TCR beta chain is a study of T cell responses to AZD1222 COVID-19 vaccine. Study observations and caveats: Vaccine-related CD4 TCRs covered spike, predominating at 160-218 and 743-854.

Note on this clone: Its antigen remains unknown.

Germline V gene lookup returns CDR1 MNHEY and CDR2 SMNVEV (reference sequence). The CDR3 runs 13 residues. Between the trimmed V and J ends, which lost 6 bases and 6 bases, there was a span of 9 bases. Repertoires were generated with immunoSEQ multiplex PCR, while TCRdb's copy carries only in-frame clones and drops some. The profile shows 90,000 to 110,000 clones, nearly 90% of them singletons. The chain recombines TRBV27 with TRBJ1-6, with D unclear. The sequence was obtained from an adult in good health. Here the sequenced sample was peripheral blood, taken on day 0 of AZD1222 vaccination. CDR3 sequence: CASSPNFNSPLHF. CDR3 DNA: TGTGCCAGCAGCCCGAATTTTAATTCACCCCTCCACTTT.